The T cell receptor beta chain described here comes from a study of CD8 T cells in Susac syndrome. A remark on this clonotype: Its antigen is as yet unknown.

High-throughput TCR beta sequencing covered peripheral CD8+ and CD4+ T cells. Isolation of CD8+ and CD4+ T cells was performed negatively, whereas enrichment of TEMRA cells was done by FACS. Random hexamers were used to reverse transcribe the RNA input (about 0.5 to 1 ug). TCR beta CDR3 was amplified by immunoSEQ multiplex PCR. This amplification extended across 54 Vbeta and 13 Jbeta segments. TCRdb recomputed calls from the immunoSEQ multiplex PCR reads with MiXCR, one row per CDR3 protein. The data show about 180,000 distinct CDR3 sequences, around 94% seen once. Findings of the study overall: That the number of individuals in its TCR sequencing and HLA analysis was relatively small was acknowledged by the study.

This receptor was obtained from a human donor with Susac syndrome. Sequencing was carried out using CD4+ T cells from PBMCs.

DNA for the CDR3: TGTGCCAGCAGCGGAAAGACTAGCGGTGAGCAGTTCTTC. Translation gives CASSGKTSGEQFF. This chain connects TRBV9 to TRBJ2-1; 9 bases agree with TRBD2. With 3 bases clipped from V and 9 bases from J, the junction kept 4 bases outside the gene matches. The CDR3 contains 13 residues. The germline V gene has CDR1 SGDLS and CDR2 YYNGEE.